This TCR beta chain was identified in a study of T cells in Graves' hyperthyroidism and ophthalmopathy. Across the study: Peripheral blood draws took place at initial diagnosis, ahead of any treatment.

Exclusion of patients followed from uncontrolled infection, other autoimmune disease, pregnancy or lactation. Concerning this clonotype: Its cognate antigen is unknown.

V was shortened by 0 bases and J by 9 bases, with 20 bases between the two germline ends. The germline CDR1 and CDR2 sequences are MGHRA and YSYEKL. There are 16 residues in the CDR3. Study observations and caveats: Blood samples included most of the expanded thyroid clonotypes exceeding 0.001.

The investigators amplified TCR beta CDR3 regions from RNA transcripts. With the HTBI primer set, the TCR CDR3 went through a first round of RT-PCR. TCRdb fed the multiplex PCR reads into MiXCR, producing one record per CDR3 protein. The top ten clones hold 34% of a sample with approximately 690,000 distinct CDR3 sequences, less than 25% of them seen once. This rearrangement joins TRBV4-1 to TRBJ1-2; D ambiguous. The sample comprised blood. The clonotype was recovered from a man under 40 with Graves' ophthalmopathy. The CDR3 protein is CASSQERTQRTGSYTF. The CDR3 DNA sequence: TGCGCCAGCAGCCAAGAGCGAACTCAACGAACCGGGAGCTACACCTTC.